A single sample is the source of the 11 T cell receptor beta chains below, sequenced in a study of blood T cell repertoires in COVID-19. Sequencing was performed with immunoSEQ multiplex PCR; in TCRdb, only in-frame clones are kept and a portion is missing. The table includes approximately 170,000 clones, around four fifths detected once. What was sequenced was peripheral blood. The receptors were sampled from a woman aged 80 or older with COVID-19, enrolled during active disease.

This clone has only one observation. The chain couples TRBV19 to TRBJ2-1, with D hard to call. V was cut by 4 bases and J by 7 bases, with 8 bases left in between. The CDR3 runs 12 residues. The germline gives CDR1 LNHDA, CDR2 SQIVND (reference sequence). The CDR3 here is CASSTRLNEQFF. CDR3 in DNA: TGTGCCAGTAGTACTAGACTGAATGAGCAGTTCTTC.

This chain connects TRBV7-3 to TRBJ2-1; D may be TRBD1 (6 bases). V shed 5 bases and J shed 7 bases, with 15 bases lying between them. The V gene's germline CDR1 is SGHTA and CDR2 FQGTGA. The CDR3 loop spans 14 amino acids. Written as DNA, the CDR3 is TGTGCCAGCAGCCGTGCACAGGGTTTAAATGAGCAGTTCTTC. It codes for CASSRAQGLNEQFF.

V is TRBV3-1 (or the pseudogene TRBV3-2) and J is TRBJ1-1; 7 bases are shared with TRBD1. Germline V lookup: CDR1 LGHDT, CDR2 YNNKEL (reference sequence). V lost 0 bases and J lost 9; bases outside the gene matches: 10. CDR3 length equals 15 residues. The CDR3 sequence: CASSQELLDRVKAFF. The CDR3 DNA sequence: TGTGCCAGCAGCCAAGAACTCCTTGACAGGGTTAAAGCTTTCTTT.

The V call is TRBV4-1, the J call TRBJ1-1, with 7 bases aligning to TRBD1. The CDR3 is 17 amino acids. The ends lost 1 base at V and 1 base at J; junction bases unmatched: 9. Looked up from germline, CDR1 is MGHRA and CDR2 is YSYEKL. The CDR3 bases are TGCGCCAGCAGCCAAGTGCGACAGGGTTGGAAGAACACTGAAGCTTTCTTT. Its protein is CASSQVRQGWKNTEAFF.

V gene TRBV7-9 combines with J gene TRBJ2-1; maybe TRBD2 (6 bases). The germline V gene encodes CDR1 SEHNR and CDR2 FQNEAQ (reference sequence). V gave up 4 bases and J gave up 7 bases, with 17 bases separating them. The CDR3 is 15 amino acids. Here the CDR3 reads CASSSGPTRGNEQFF. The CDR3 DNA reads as TGTGCCAGCAGCTCCGGACCGACTAGAGGGAATGAGCAGTTCTTC.

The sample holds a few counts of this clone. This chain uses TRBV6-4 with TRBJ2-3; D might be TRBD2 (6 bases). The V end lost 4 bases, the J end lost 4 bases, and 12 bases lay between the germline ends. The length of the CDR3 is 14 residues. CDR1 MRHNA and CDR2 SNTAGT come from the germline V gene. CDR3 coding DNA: TGTGCCAGCAGTGGTTCGGGGGAGGCAGATACGCAGTATTTT. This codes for CASSGSGEADTQYF.

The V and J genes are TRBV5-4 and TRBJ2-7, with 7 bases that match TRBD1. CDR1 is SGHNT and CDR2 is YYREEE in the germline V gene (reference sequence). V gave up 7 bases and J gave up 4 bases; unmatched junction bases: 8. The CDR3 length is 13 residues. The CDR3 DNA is TGTGCCAGCTCAGACAGGGATCAGTACGAGCAGTACTTC. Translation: CASSDRDQYEQYF.

The CDR3 DNA sequence: TGCGCCAGCCCCCCCACTAGCGGGAGGGCCGGGGGTGAGCAGTTCTTC. Protein: CASPPTSGRAGGEQFF. The chain uses TRBV23-1 and TRBJ2-1; TRBD2 agrees at 13 bases. TRBV23-1 is an open reading frame whose function is uncertain. This CDR3 comprises 16 residues. The trim removed 8 bases at V and 9 bases at J, leaving 13 bases unmatched.

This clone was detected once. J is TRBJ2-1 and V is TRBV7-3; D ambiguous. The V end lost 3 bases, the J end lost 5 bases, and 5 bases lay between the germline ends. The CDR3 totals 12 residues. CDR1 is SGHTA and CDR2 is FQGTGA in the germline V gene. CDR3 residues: CASSLADNEQFF. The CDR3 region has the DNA TGTGCCAGCAGCTTGGCCGACAATGAGCAGTTCTTC. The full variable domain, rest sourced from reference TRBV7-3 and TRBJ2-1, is GAGVSQTPSNKVTEKGKYVELRCDPISGHTALYWYRQSLGQGPEFLIYFQGTGAADDSGLPNDRFFAVRPEGSVSTLKIQRTERGDSAVYLCASSLADNEQFFGPGTRLTVL.

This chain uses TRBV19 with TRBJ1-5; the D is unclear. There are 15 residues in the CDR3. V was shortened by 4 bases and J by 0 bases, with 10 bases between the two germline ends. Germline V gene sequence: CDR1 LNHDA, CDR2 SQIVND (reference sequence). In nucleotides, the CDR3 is TGTGCCAGTAGTACGACTCTATATAGCAATCAGCCCCAGCATTTT. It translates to CASSTTLYSNQPQHF.

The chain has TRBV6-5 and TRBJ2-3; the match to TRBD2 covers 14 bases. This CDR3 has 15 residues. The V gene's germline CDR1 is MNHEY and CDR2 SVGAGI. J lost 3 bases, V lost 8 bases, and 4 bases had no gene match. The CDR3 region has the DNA TGTGCCAGCCGGACTAGCGGGAGGACTACAGATACGCAGTATTTT. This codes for CASRTSGRTTDTQYF.